These T cell receptor beta chains were read from a single sample in a study of T cell responses to AZD1222 COVID-19 vaccine. Data came from immunoSEQ multiplex PCR; TCRdb stores just in-frame clones and leaves some out. The repertoire holds 150,000 to 200,000 clones, around 90% seen once, with around 2% in the top ten. The sequenced sample was peripheral blood, obtained 28 days after the second AZD1222 dose. The source is an adult who received the AZD1222 COVID-19 vaccine. Each CDR3 is given with its conserved first and last residue. A D gene is named only where the DNA matches it firmly. Expanded clones are given a class, and other clones once, few, many or no size at all.

size | D | J | V | CDR3 | DNA
- | TRBD2 | TRBJ2-5 | TRBV7-8 | CASSPTSSGPRETQYF | TGTGCCAGCAGCCCGACGTCTAGCGGGCCTAGGGAGACCCAGTACTTC
- | - | TRBJ2-2 | TRBV7-3 | CASSSGTHANTGELFF | TGTGCCAGCAGTTCCGGGACACACGCGAACACCGGGGAGCTGTTTTTT
- | - | TRBJ1-2 | TRBV14 | CASSQGQNGYGYTF | TGTGCCAGCAGCCAAGGGCAGAACGGCTATGGCTACACCTTC
- | TRBD1 | TRBJ1-2 | TRBV4-3 | CASSQGQGRGYTF | TGCGCCAGCAGCCAGGGACAGGGACGGGGCTACACCTTC
- | - | TRBJ2-7 | TRBV4-2 | CASSQSRVSSYEQYF | TGTGCCAGCAGCCAGAGCCGGGTGAGCTCCTACGAGCAGTACTTC
- | TRBD1 | TRBJ2-1 | TRBV19 | CASSIDQQGAYNEQFF | TGTGCCAGTAGTATAGATCAACAGGGGGCCTACAATGAGCAGTTCTTC
once | TRBD1 | TRBJ2-1 | TRBV5-1 | CASSLGQGQGNEQFF | TGCGCCAGCAGCTTGGGACAGGGTCAGGGAAATGAGCAGTTCTTC
few | TRBD2 | TRBJ2-1 | TRBV27 | CASSLRTSGSSYNEQFF | TGTGCCAGCAGTTTGCGGACTAGCGGGAGCTCCTACAATGAGCAGTTCTTC
- | - | TRBJ1-2 | TRBV13 | CASSILTGSVWGYTF | TGTGCCAGCAGCATACTGACAGGCTCTGTGTGGGGCTACACCTTC
- | - | TRBJ2-6 | TRBV6-2/TRBV6-3 | CASSWAGDFSGANVLTF | TGTGCCAGCAGTTGGGCAGGGGACTTCTCTGGGGCCAACGTCCTGACTTTC
- | TRBD1 | TRBJ1-2 | TRBV6-5 | CASSNPTGGNYGYTF | TGTGCCAGCAGTAATCCGACAGGGGGGAACTATGGCTACACCTTC
- | - | TRBJ1-3 | TRBV7-9 | CASTAPGVGAGNTIYF | TGTGCCAGCACCGCTCCGGGGGTAGGGGCTGGAAACACCATATATTTT
- | TRBD2 | TRBJ2-4 | TRBV27 | CASSLSRIAGRGNIQYF | TGTGCCAGCAGTTTATCGCGGATAGCGGGAAGGGGAAACATTCAGTACTTC
- | - | TRBJ2-3 | TRBV7-2 | CASSLVLAESTDTQYF | TGTGCCAGCAGCTTAGTCCTAGCCGAGAGCACAGATACGCAGTATTTT
- | - | TRBJ2-3 | TRBV7-8 | CASSLSRVDTQYF | TGTGCCAGCAGCTTATCCAGGGTAGATACGCAGTATTTT
- | - | TRBJ2-1 | TRBV12-3/TRBV12-4 | CASSFQGNNEQFF | TGTGCCAGCAGTTTTCAGGGTAACAATGAGCAGTTCTTC
once | TRBD2 | TRBJ2-1 | TRBV19 | CASSQVRLAGRNEQFF | TGTGCCAGTAGTCAAGTTCGCCTAGCGGGACGGAATGAGCAGTTCTTC
- | - | TRBJ2-7 | TRBV29-1 | CSVKPGYEQYF | TGCAGCGTTAAACCGGGGTACGAGCAGTACTTC
- | - | TRBJ2-5 | TRBV6-5 | CASSQGLTQETQYF | TGTGCCAGCAGCCAAGGACTGACACAAGAGACCCAGTACTTC
- | - | TRBJ1-6 | TRBV6-2/TRBV6-3 | CASSYQENSPLHF | TGTGCCAGCAGTTACCAGGAGAATTCACCCCTCCACTTT
- | TRBD2 | TRBJ2-1 | TRBV3-1/TRBV3-2 | CASSPPRGTSGSDEQFF | TGTGCCAGCAGCCCCCCTAGGGGGACTAGCGGGAGCGATGAGCAGTTCTTC
- | - | TRBJ2-7 | TRBV7-8 | CASSPSLVPTYEQYF | TGTGCCAGCAGCCCATCCCTCGTGCCGACCTACGAGCAGTACTTC
- | - | TRBJ1-6 | TRBV20-1 | CSASEAVQGHNSPLHF | TGCAGTGCTAGTGAGGCGGTCCAGGGGCATAATTCACCCCTCCACTTT
once | - | TRBJ2-5 | TRBV5-1 | CASSSSATRGETQYF | TGCGCCAGCAGCTCCTCCGCCACTAGGGGGGAGACCCAGTACTTC
- | - | TRBJ2-5 | TRBV7-6 | CASSLAGDWGLRQETQYF | TGTGCCAGCAGCTTGGCAGGGGATTGGGGACTCCGACAAGAGACCCAGTACTTC
- | TRBD2 | TRBJ2-1 | TRBV6-6 | CASRAGGYNEQFF | TGTGCCAGCAGGGCGGGGGGCTACAATGAGCAGTTCTTC
- | TRBD1 | TRBJ1-2 | TRBV7-8 | CASSSTGTHASYTF | TGTGCCAGCAGCTCGACAGGGACCCACGCAAGCTACACCTTC
- | - | TRBJ1-1 | TRBV27 | CASRDAWTEAFF | TGTGCCAGCAGGGATGCGTGGACTGAAGCTTTCTTT
once | - | TRBJ2-7 | TRBV18 | CASSPPGGGPYEQYF | TGTGCCAGCTCACCACCGGGCGGGGGCCCCTACGAGCAGTACTTC